Following are 21 T cell receptor beta chains from one sample sequenced in a study of shared clonotypes between healthy human individuals. Some clones are missing from TCRdb's copy, which holds only in-frame ones; the method was immunoSEQ multiplex PCR. The table shows about 450,000 clones, with 70% to 80% occurring only once. Specimen: PBMCs. These receptors came from a woman aged 40 to 50 in good health. Some clones in this sample may be carry-over from other donors' samples.

J is TRBJ2-2 and V is TRBV28, with D perhaps matching TRBD1 (5 bases). V was cut by 6 bases and J by 8 bases, with 10 bases left in between. CDR1 and CDR2 from the germline V gene are MDHEN and SYDVKM. The CDR3 extends over 12 amino acids. Written as DNA, the CDR3 is TGTGCCAGCAGATACAGGACGGGGGAGCTGTTTTTT. It is translated as CASRYRTGELFF.

The chain has TRBV11-2 and TRBJ2-1, with TRBD2 matching over 10 bases. The length of the CDR3 is 17 residues. V trimming: 0 bases; J trimming: 8 bases; junction bases outside the gene matches: 10. Germline V lookup: CDR1 SGHAT, CDR2 FQNNGV. CDR3 amino acids: CASSLDRSGRVFDEQFF. CDR3 nucleotide sequence: TGTGCCAGCAGCTTAGATCGGAGCGGGAGGGTCTTCGATGAGCAGTTCTTC.

Concerning this clone: The junction does not match germline at one end; this may be a read error. Other DNA variants within this sample encode the same CDR3. The chain carries TRBV18 and TRBJ1-4, with D unclear. CDR3 size: 12 residues. The germline V gene encodes CDR1 KGHSH and CDR2 LQKENI. The CDR3 DNA follows: TGCGCCAGTTCAGCAATCCGGGAAAAACTGTTTTTT. Its protein product is CASSAIREKLFF.

Written as DNA, the CDR3 is TGTGCCAGCAGCCCAACGTCTGGGGAGCAGTTCTTC. This sequence encodes CASSPTSGEQFF. V usage is TRBV7-3 and J usage is TRBJ2-1; no clear D. V lost 5 bases and J lost 10, with 12 bases in between. Germline loops: CDR1 SGHTA, CDR2 FQGTGA. The CDR3 has 12 residues.

The chain couples TRBV30 to TRBJ2-1; a weak D match, TRBD1 (6 bases). The V gene's germline CDR1 is GTSNPN and CDR2 SVGIG (reference sequence). Trimming took off 1 base at V and 5 bases at J, with 9 bases between the two ends. This CDR3 has 13 amino acids. The CDR3 loop reads CAWSADRHNEQFF. In nucleotides, the CDR3 is TGTGCCTGGAGTGCGGACAGACACAATGAGCAGTTCTTC.

V gene TRBV14 combines with J gene TRBJ2-7; TRBD1 aligns across 7 bases. V lost 4 bases, J lost 4 bases, and 7 bases stayed unmatched. Germline V lookup: CDR1 SGHDN, CDR2 FVKESK. CDR3 size: 14 residues. The CDR3 region is CASSPPDRVYEQYF. CDR3 in DNA: TGTGCCAGCAGCCCCCCCGACAGGGTATACGAGCAGTACTTC.

The chain combines TRBV30 with TRBJ1-1; D is possibly TRBD1 (6 bases). The germline V and J ends were trimmed by 4 bases and 4 bases, with 13 bases remaining between them. This CDR3 has 13 residues. The germline V gene encodes CDR1 GTSNPN and CDR2 SVGIG (reference sequence). The CDR3 protein is CAWNNQGSTEAFF. The DNA for the CDR3 is TGTGCCTGGAACAATCAGGGGAGCACTGAAGCTTTCTTT.

This clone occurred once. The chain couples TRBV28 to TRBJ1-4; 7 bases are shared with TRBD1. The germline CDR1 and CDR2 sequences are MDHEN and SYDVKM. The CDR3 has 15 residues. Trimming cost V 5 bases and J 6 bases; bases outside gene matches: 9. CDR3 nucleotides: TGTGCCAGCAGTCCCGACAGGGTAAGTGATGAAAAACTGTTTTTT. It encodes CASSPDRVSDEKLFF.

The chain employs TRBV9 and TRBJ2-1; D may be TRBD2 (5 bases). The CDR3 length is 16 residues. V shed 4 bases and J shed 1 base, with 15 bases lying between them. Germline values: CDR1 SGDLS, CDR2 YYNGEE. CDR3 in amino acids: CASSSRGRVSYNEQFF. CDR3 nucleotide sequence: TGTGCCAGCAGCTCCCGGGGTAGGGTGTCCTACAATGAGCAGTTCTTC. Full variable domain (outside the CDR3, taken from reference TRBV9 and TRBJ2-1): DSGVTQTPKHLITATGQRVTLRCSPRSGDLSVYWYQQSLDQGLQFLIQYYNGEERAKGNILERFSAQQFPDLHSELNLSSLELGDSALYFCASSSRGRVSYNEQFFGPGTRLTVL.

The chain has TRBV6-1 and TRBJ2-5; TRBD1 might be the D (6 bases). The CDR3 has 15 residues. Trimming removed 1 base from V and 1 base from J, with 10 bases in between. Looked up from germline, CDR1 is MNHNS and CDR2 is SASEGT. DNA of the CDR3: TGTGCCAGCAGTGAAGTGACAGGTCCCCAAGAGACCCAGTACTTC. Its protein is CASSEVTGPQETQYF.

This clone was counted a few times. The chain couples TRBV7-3 to TRBJ2-3, with unresolved D. Germline CDR1 and CDR2: SGHTA and FQGTGA. With 2 bases removed from V and 0 bases from J, the gap between germline ends came to 15 bases. The CDR3 totals 17 residues. CDR3 in amino acids: CASSLGLGGRSTDTQYF. In DNA form, the CDR3 reads TGTGCCAGCAGCTTAGGTCTTGGCGGACGAAGCACAGATACGCAGTATTTT. Filled out from reference TRBV7-3 and TRBJ2-3, the complete variable domain reads GAGVSQTPSNKVTEKGKYVELRCDPISGHTALYWYRQSLGQGPEFLIYFQGTGAADDSGLPNDRFFAVRPEGSVSTLKIQRTERGDSAVYLCASSLGLGGRSTDTQYFGPGTRLTVL.

The chain uses TRBV19 and TRBJ2-1; no clear D gene. CDR1 and CDR2 (germline): LNHDA, SQIVND (reference sequence). With 1 base removed from V and 6 bases from J, the gap between germline ends came to 7 bases. The CDR3 consists of 13 residues. CDR3 loop: CASSIVGANEQFF. In DNA form, the CDR3 reads TGTGCCAGTAGTATAGTGGGTGCCAATGAGCAGTTCTTC.

The rearrangement links TRBV7-3 to TRBJ2-3, with D unclear. CDR3 size: 16 residues. Germline CDR1 reads SGHTA; CDR2 reads FQGTGA. The V end was cut by 3 bases, the J end by 1 base, with 14 bases between. The CDR3 coding sequence is TGTGCCAGCAGCTTCTCGTCCACCTCCGGCACAGATACGCAGTATTTT. Residues: CASSFSSTSGTDTQYF.

This clone was recorded a few times. The chain combines TRBV6-6 with TRBJ2-7; 12 positions match TRBD2. Germline CDR1 MNHNY, CDR2 SVGAGI (reference sequence). CDR3 length equals 15 residues. The trim removed 5 bases at V and 0 bases at J, leaving 2 bases unmatched. The CDR3, as DNA: TGTGCCAGCAGTACGACTAGCGGGAGCTCCTACGAGCAGTACTTC. Protein sequence: CASSTTSGSSYEQYF.

Here the CDR3 reads CASSAGTGSTDTQYF. As DNA, the CDR3 is TGTGCCAGCAGTGCCGGGACAGGGAGCACAGATACGCAGTATTTT. The V and J genes are TRBV6-5 and TRBJ2-3; 9 nucleotides agree with TRBD1. Germline values: CDR1 MNHEY, CDR2 SVGAGI. The trim removed 5 bases at V and 0 bases at J, leaving 3 bases unmatched. The CDR3 covers 15 residues.

This clone occurred once. The junction does not match germline at one end; this may be a read error. This sequence joins TRBV30 and TRBJ2-5; 10 positions agree with TRBD2. The germline V gene has CDR1 GTSNPN and CDR2 SVGIG (reference sequence). This CDR3 contains 11 residues. CDR3 in amino acids: CAWSTSGTPYF. The CDR3 DNA follows: TGTGCCTGGAGTACTAGCGGGACCCCGTACTTC.

V usage is TRBV11-1 and J usage is TRBJ2-1, with TRBD2 identical over 8 bases. V shed 2 bases, J shed 4 bases, and the junction held 4 bases outside the gene matches. The length of the CDR3 is 15 residues. CDR1 and CDR2 from the germline V gene are SGHAT and FQDESV (reference sequence). CDR3 amino acids: CASSLLTGGYNEQFF. CDR3 DNA: TGTGCCAGCAGCTTACTTACGGGAGGGTACAATGAGCAGTTCTTC.

The chain recombines TRBV15 with TRBJ2-7; maybe TRBD1 (6 bases). The V gene's germline CDR1 is LNHNV and CDR2 YYDKDF (reference sequence). The CDR3 runs to 17 residues. V shed 1 base and J shed 3 bases, with 19 bases lying between them. This CDR3 reads CATSRAASGTRGYEQYF. CDR3 nucleotides: TGTGCCACCAGCAGAGCCGCTTCAGGGACAAGGGGCTACGAGCAGTACTTC.

This chain's CDR3 is CASSSVRANYGYTF. CDR3 DNA sequence: TGTGCCAGTAGTAGTGTCAGAGCTAACTATGGCTACACCTTC. J is TRBJ1-2 and V is TRBV19; D not certain. Trimming took 4 bases from V and 0 from J, leaving 9 bases between them. The CDR3 spans 14 residues. Germline CDR1 reads LNHDA; CDR2 reads SQIVND (reference sequence).

The rearrangement uses TRBV18 and TRBJ2-2; no clear D gene. The germline gives CDR1 KGHSH, CDR2 LQKENI. Trimming pared 1 base from V and 2 bases from J, leaving 8 bases between. This CDR3 has 15 amino acids. The CDR3 DNA reads as TGTGCCAGCTCACCACTTAACAGAAACACCGGGGAGCTGTTTTTT. It codes for CASSPLNRNTGELFF.

CDR3 nucleotides: TGTGCCTGGAGTAGGGGACCCTCGGAGACCCAGTACTTC. The encoded protein is CAWSRGPSETQYF. The chain is built from TRBV30 and TRBJ2-5; D tentatively fits TRBD1 or TRBD2 (5 bases each). This CDR3 has 13 residues. The V end lost 2 bases, the J end lost 5 bases, and 12 bases lay between the germline ends. Germline CDR1 reads GTSNPN; CDR2 reads SVGIG (reference sequence). Complete variable domain (other parts from reference TRBV30 and TRBJ2-5): SQTIHQWPATLVQPVGSPLSLECTVEGTSNPNLYWYRQAAGRGLQLLFYSVGIGQISSEVPQNLSASRPQDRQFILSSKKLLLSDSGFYLCAWSRGPSETQYFGPGTRLLVL.